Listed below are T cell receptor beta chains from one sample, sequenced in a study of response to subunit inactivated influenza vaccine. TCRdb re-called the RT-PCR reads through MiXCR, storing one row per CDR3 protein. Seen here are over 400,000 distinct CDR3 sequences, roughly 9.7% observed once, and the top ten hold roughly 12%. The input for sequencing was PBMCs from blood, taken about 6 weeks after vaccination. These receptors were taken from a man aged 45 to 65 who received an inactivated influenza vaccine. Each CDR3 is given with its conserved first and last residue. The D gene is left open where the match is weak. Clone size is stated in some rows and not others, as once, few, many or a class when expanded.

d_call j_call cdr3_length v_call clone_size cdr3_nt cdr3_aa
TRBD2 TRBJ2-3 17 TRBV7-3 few TGTGCCAGCAGCCCGAGGGTCCTAGCGGGAGCCACAGATACGCAGTATTTT CASSPRVLAGATDTQYF
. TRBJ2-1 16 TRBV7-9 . TGTGCCAGCAGCTTAGCCCCAGCCAGCTCCTACAATGAGCAGTTCTTC CASSLAPASSYNEQFF
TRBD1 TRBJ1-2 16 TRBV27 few TGTGCCAGCAGTTTACTACAGGGGGCTTTTAACTATGGCTACACCTTC CASSLLQGAFNYGYTF
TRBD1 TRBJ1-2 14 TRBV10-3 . TGTGCCATCAGCACAGGGGGCGCGGGGTACGGCTACACCTTC CAISTGGAGYGYTF
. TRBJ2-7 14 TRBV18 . TGTGCCAGCTCACCATCCCGGAGCTCCTACGAGCAGTACTTC CASSPSRSSYEQYF
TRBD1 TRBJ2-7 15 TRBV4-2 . TGTGCCAGCAGCCACAACAGGGGCCCGCGGGACGAGCAGTACTTC CASSHNRGPRDEQYF
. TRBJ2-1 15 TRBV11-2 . TGTGCCAGCAGCAACTACAGGGCCTCCTACAATGAGCAGTTCTTC CASSNYRASYNEQFF
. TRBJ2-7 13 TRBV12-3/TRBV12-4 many TGTGCCAGCAGCCCCAGAACCTCCTACGAGCAGTACTTC CASSPRTSYEQYF
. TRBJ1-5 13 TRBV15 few TGTGCCACCAGCAGAGGAGCGTTTCAGCCCCAGCATTTT CATSRGAFQPQHF
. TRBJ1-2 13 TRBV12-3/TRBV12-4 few TGTGCCAGCAGACCATCAGGGAGGTCGGGCTACACCTTC CASRPSGRSGYTF
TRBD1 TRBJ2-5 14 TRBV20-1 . TGCAGTGCCGTCACGGGACAGGGGTGGAAGACCCAGTACTTC CSAVTGQGWKTQYF
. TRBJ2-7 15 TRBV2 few TGTGCCAGCAGTGGGGGACCGATAAGCACCTACGAGCAGTACTTC CASSGGPISTYEQYF
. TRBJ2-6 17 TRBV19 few TGTGCCAGTATGTTCTTGGGGCTTCGCGCTGGGGCCAACGTCCTGACTTTC CASMFLGLRAGANVLTF
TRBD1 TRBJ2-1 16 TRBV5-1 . TGCGCCAGCAGCTTGAACGGACAGGGTCCTTGGAATGAGCAGTTCTTC CASSLNGQGPWNEQFF
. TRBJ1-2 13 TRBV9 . TGTGCCAGCAGCGTTCTGGCGGGGTACGGCTACACCTTC CASSVLAGYGYTF
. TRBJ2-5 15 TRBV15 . TGTGCCACCAGCAGAAGTCTTACGTACCAAGAGACCCAGTACTTC CATSRSLTYQETQYF
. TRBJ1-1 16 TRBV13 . TGTGCCAGCAGCGACCTGGCGAGGGGAATGAACACTGAAGCTTTCTTT CASSDLARGMNTEAFF
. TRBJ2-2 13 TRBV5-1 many TGTGCCAGCAGCTTAGAAGTGGCCGGGGAGCTGTTTTTT CASSLEVAGELFF
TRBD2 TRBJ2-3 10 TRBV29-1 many TGCAGCGTTGGGACTAGCACGCAGTATTTT CSVGTSTQYF
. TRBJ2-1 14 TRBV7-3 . TGTGCCAGCAGCTCCAGCGGGACAATCGATGAGCAGTTCTTC CASSSSGTIDEQFF
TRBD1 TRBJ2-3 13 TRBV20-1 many TGCAGTGCTTGGACAGGGCGGACAGATACGCAGTATTTT CSAWTGRTDTQYF
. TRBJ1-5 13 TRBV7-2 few TGTGCCAGCAAATTAGAGGCGGGCCAGCCCCAGCATTTT CASKLEAGQPQHF
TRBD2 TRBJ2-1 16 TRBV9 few TGTGCCAGCAGCGTAGCTCTGGGGGGGTCCTACAATGAGCAGTTCTTC CASSVALGGSYNEQFF
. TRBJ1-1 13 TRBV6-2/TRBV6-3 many TGTGCCAGCAGCTGGGGCCTGAACACTGAAGCTTTCTTT CASSWGLNTEAFF
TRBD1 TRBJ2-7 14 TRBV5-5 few TGTGCCAGCAGCTTGCGGACAGGGGCGCGGGAGCAGTACTTC CASSLRTGAREQYF
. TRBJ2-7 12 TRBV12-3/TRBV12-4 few TGTGCCAGCAGTTTTCAGGGAACCCGGCAGTACTTC CASSFQGTRQYF
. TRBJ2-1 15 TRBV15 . TGTGCCACCAGCGTCGCAGGACAGTTTTACAATGAGCAGTTCTTC CATSVAGQFYNEQFF
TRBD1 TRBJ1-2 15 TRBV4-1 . TGCGCCAGCAGCCTCCAGCGGGGACAGGGAGAAGGCTACACCTTC CASSLQRGQGEGYTF
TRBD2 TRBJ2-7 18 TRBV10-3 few TGTGCCATCAGTGAGGTTGGGACTAGCGGGAGGGCCTCCTACGAGCAGTACTTC CAISEVGTSGRASYEQYF
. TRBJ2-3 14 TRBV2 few TGTGCCAGCATGAGCGGAGCTAGCACAGATACGCAGTATTTT CASMSGASTDTQYF
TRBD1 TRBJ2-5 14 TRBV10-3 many TGTGCCATCAGCAACGGACAGGGTAAAAAGACCCAGTACTTC CAISNGQGKKTQYF
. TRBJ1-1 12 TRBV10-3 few TGTGCCATCAGTCCGAACAGGGCTGAAGCTTTCTTT CAISPNRAEAFF
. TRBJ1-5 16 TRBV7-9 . TGTGCCAGCAGCCCCAGTAACGGGCCAAGGAATCAGCCCCAGCATTTT CASSPSNGPRNQPQHF
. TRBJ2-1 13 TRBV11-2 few TGTGCCAGCAGCCGACCAGGGTACAATGAGCAGTTCTTC CASSRPGYNEQFF
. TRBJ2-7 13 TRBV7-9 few TGTGCCAGCAGCTCCGACACCTTCCTCGGGCAGTACTTC CASSSDTFLGQYF
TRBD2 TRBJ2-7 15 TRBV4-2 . TGTGCCAGCAGCCGGTTGGTTAAGCGGGAGTACGAGCAGTACTTC CASSRLVKREYEQYF
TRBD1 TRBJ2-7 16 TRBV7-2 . TGTGCCAGCAGCTTATCAGCTAACAGGGGGAAGTACGAGCAGTACTTC CASSLSANRGKYEQYF
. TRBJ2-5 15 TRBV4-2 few TGTGCCAGCAGCCAAGTGGGGCTGGACCAAGAGACCCAGTACTTC CASSQVGLDQETQYF
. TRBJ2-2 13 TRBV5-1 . TGCGCCAGCAGCTTGGGGCCCACCGGGGAGCTGCTTTTT CASSLGPTGELLF
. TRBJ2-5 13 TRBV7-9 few TGTGCCAGCAGCTCGAGAGTATGGGAGACCCAGTACTTC CASSSRVWETQYF
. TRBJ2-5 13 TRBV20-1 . TGCAGTGCTCCCCGAATGGGGGAAGAGACCCAGTACTTC CSAPRMGEETQYF
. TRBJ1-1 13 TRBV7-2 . TGTGCCAGCCGCCTGACAGGGAACACTGAAGCTTTCTTT CASRLTGNTEAFF
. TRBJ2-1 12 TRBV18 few TGTGCCAGCTCACCAAGTCAGAATGAGCAGTTCTTC CASSPSQNEQFF
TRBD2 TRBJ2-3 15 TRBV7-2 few TGTGCCAGCAGCTTAGGTAGCGGGGGCTCAGATACGCAGTATTTT CASSLGSGGSDTQYF
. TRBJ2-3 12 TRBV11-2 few TGTGCCAGCAGCGCCCAGAGAGATACGCAGTATTTT CASSAQRDTQYF
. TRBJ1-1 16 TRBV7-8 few TGTGCCAGCTATCTAGGTGTGCGAAGGGAGGTCACTGAAGCTTTCTTT CASYLGVRREVTEAFF
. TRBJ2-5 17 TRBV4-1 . TGCGCCAGCAGCCAAGATAGTTGGGGGCCTAGAGGAGAGACCCAGTACTTC CASSQDSWGPRGETQYF